This T cell receptor beta chain comes out of a study of shared clonotypes between healthy human individuals (dated by TCRdb to the early 2020s). For the study in its entirety: The cohort included three men and a couple of women between 18 and 49 years of age. To estimate repertoire size and how much clonotype sharing occurs between individuals, the study deeply sequenced the blood TCR repertoires of five healthy adults. Each donor's leukapheresis produced roughly between roughly 0.85 and 9.5 billion PBMCs. For each donor, three plates each were used for CD4 naive and CD4 memory, two plates were used for CD8 naive, and one plate was used for CD8 memory. To increase sequencing depth and limit assay-specific biases, TCR repertoire library preparation and sequencing were carried out by different laboratories using diverse techniques.

TCR CDR3 regions were amplified from genomic DNA by multiplex PCR using the deep immunoSEQ assay. Extracted genomic DNA from each cell subset was spread evenly across all wells of several immunoSEQ 96-well plates, with each plate serving as a replicate. For sorted subsets, about 200 ng genomic DNA, equal to approximately 30,000 T cell genomes, was loaded into each replicate PCR. The purified libraries were quantified using a Qubit 3.0 fluorometer, sized with a Bioanalyzer 2100, and then quantified again using the KAPA Library Quantification kit. Each immunoSEQ 96-well plate was sequenced on its own single-read 150-cycle Illumina NextSeq 550 flow cell. As for how the authors treated the data: Because the immunoSEQ output included only junctional sequences and no quality scores, the filtering could not be the same as the filtering used for full-length reads. Sequences were annotated with PyIR, a Python wrapper for IgBLAST v1.9, and V/J genes and CDR3 were assigned using IMGT germline references. Reads were filtered out if the reads had weak V/J assignments (E-value above 1e-6), no CDR3, stop codons, out-of-frame junctions, or ambiguous translated residues. V3J clonotypes were defined by identical inferred V gene, J gene, and CDR3 amino acid sequence. Percentage overlap between repertoires was calculated by dividing the number of shared unique clonotypes by the size of the smaller repertoire. RTK rarefaction, the Chao1 estimator, and Recon v2.1 estimates of unobserved clonotypes were used to assess repertoire richness. OLGA was used to compute generation probabilities for all TCRbeta clonotypes that the gDNA method yielded from a handful of donors. TCRdb's version of the immuneACCESS table is confined to in-frame rearrangements and falls short of the full clone set. An unresolved V gene accounts for under half of the shortfall where checked; the remainder is of unknown origin. V and J calls and clone size are as listed in that table; D and trimming were resolved from the DNA. The sample yields approximately 710,000 clones; 90% were counted once. 34% of the sample is taken by the ten largest.

What the work shows at the level of the full study, not this receptor alone: Naive subsets generally had larger estimated clonotype richness than memory subsets. Pairwise subsampling indicated that sequencing depth was expected to affect the degree of clonotype sharing among donors. Across a few donors, approximately 5% of naive CD4, roughly 3.5% of naive CD8, roughly 2.2% of memory CD4, and 0.4% to 0.45% of memory CD8 clonotypes were shared. Sampling was restricted to blood, and TCR repertoires in tissues likely differ from the TCR repertoires found in blood. Compared with non-shared clonotypes, clonotypes shared by all four sorted-subset donors had higher generation probabilities. Rarefaction of sorted-subset datasets indicated incomplete sequencing despite the large sequencing depth. The genetic and exposure-history diversity represented was limited by the small number of donors.

The donors were healthy, HIV-negative adults who had no recently reported acute infections or vaccinations. Only Caucasian adults living in Nashville, Tennessee, USA were represented among the donors. The CD8 memory samples were a combination of magnetically selected CD45RO+ cells and CCR7-negative CD45RA+ effector memory (TemRA) cells. After blood collection by leukapheresis, PBMCs were isolated using Ficoll-Histopaque density gradient centrifugation and then cryopreserved in the vapor phase of liquid nitrogen. Analytical flow cytometry was used to check the purity and quantity of each magnetically sorted T cell population. From each sorted fraction, genomic DNA was isolated and quantified by UV absorbance on a Nanodrop 2000c. Regarding this clone: Its antigen is currently not known. Base qualities were left out, and no much larger clone turns up one base away.

Sequenced input: memory CD8+ T cells from PBMCs. What the cell subset or site label conveys for this sample: CD45RO+ cells pooled with CCR7-negative TemRA cells. This sequence was found in a man aged 18 to 29 in good health. Some clones in this sample may be carry-over from other donors' samples.

The CDR3 has the sequence CASSIEYRGLSEAFF. The sequenced DNA is TGTGCCAGTAGTATAGAATATCGGGGGCTGTCTGAAGCTTTCTTT. Recombination linked TRBV19 to TRBJ1-1; possibly the D gene is TRBD1, per 6 matching bases. CDR1 LNHDA and CDR2 SQIVND were looked up in the germline V gene (reference sequence). Between the V and J ends, shortened by 0 bases and 6 bases respectively, the junction contains 14 bases. Counted from cysteine to phenylalanine, this CDR3 has 15 amino acids. Only the CDR3 DNA stays, 45 bases, in frame from base 1.